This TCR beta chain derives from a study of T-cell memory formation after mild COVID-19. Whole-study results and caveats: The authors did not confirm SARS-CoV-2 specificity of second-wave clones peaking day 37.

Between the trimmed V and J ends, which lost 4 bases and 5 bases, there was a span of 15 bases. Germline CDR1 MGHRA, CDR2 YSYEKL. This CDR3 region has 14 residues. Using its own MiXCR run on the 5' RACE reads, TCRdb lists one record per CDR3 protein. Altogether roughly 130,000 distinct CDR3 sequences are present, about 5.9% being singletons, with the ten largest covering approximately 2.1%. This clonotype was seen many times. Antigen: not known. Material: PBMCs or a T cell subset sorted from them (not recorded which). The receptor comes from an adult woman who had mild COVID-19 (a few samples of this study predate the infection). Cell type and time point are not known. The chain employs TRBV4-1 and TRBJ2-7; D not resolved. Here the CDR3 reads CASSRYLVSDEQYF. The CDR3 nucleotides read TGCGCCAGCAGCCGGTACCTTGTGAGCGACGAGCAGTACTTC.